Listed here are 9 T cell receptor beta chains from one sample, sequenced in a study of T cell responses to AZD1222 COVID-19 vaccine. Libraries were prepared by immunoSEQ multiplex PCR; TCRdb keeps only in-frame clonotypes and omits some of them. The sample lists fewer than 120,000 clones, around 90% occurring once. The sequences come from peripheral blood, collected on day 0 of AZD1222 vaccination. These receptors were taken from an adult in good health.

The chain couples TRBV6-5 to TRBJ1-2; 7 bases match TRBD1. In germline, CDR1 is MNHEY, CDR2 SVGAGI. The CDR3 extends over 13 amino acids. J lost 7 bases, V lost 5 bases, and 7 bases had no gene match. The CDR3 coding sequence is TGTGCCAGCAGTACTGACAGGGCTGGTGGCTACACCTTC. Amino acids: CASSTDRAGGYTF.

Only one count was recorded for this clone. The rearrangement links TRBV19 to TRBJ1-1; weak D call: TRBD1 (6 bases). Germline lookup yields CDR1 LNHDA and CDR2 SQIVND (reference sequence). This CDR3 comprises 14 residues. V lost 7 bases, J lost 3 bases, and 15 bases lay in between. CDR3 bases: TGTGCCAGTAAAAAACACAGGGAAGACACTGAAGCTTTCTTT. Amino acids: CASKKHREDTEAFF.

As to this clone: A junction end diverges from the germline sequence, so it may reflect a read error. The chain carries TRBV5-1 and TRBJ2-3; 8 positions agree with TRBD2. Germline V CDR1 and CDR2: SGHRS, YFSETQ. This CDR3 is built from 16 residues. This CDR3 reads CTSSAGWSGSLDTQYF. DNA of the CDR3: TGCACCAGCAGTGCTGGGTGGAGCGGGAGCTTAGATACGCAGTATTTT.

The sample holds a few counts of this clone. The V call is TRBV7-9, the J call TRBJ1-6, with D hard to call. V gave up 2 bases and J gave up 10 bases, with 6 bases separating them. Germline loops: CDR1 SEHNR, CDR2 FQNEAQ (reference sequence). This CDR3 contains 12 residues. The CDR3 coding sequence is TGTGCCAGCAGCTTACTAGAATCACCCCTCCACTTT. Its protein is CASSLLESPLHF.

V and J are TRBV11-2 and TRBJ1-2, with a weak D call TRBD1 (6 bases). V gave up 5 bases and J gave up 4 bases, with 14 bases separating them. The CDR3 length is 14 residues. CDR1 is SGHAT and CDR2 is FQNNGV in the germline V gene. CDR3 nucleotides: TGTGCCAGCAGCGAACAGGGAGATGTCTATGGCTACACCTTC. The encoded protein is CASSEQGDVYGYTF. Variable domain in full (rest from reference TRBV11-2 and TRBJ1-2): EAGVAQSPRYKIIEKRQSVAFWCNPISGHATLYWYQQILGQGPKLLIQFQNNGVVDDSQLPKDRFSAERLKGVDSTLKIQPAKLEDSAVYLCASSEQGDVYGYTFGSGTRLTVV.

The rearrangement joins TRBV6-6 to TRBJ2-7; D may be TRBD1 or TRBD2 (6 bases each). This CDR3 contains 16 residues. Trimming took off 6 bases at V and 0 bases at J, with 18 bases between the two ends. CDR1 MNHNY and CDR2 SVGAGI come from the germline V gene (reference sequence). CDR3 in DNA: TGTGCCAGCAGGTCCTTGAGGGGGGTCTTCTCCTACGAGCAGTACTTC. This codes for CASRSLRGVFSYEQYF.

In DNA form, the CDR3 reads TGTGCCAGCAGCCTAGGGCAGGGCCCCAACGAGCAGTACTTC. This sequence encodes CASSLGQGPNEQYF. The chain joins TRBV7-3 to TRBJ2-7; maybe TRBD1 (5 bases). Germline-derived CDR1 and CDR2 are SGHTA and FQGTGA. The CDR3 is 14 residues long. Deletions cut 5 bases from V and 5 bases from J, with 16 bases between.

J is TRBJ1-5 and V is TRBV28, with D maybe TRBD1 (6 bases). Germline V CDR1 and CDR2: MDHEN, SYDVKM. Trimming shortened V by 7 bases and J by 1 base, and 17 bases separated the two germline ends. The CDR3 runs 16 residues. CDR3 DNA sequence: TGTGCCAGCATCCAAATGGGGGGGGCGAGCAATCAGCCCCAGCATTTT. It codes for CASIQMGGASNQPQHF.

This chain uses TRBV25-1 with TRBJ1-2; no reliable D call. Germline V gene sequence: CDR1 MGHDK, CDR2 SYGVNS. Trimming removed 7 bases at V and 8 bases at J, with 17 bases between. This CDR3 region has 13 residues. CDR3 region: CASTDPGRKGYTF. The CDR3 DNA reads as TGTGCCAGCACGGACCCGGGGAGAAAGGGCTACACCTTC.